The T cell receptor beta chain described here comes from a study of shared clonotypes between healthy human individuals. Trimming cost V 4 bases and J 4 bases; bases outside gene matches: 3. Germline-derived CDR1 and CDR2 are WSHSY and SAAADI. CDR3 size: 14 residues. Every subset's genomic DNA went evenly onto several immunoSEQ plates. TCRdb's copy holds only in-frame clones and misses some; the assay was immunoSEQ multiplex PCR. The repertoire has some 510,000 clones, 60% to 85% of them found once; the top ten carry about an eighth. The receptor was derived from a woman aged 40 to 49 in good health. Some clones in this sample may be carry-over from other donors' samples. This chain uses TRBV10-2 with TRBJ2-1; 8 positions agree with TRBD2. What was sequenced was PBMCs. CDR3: CASSVGREYNEQFF. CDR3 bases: TGCGCCAGCAGTGTCGGGAGGGAGTACAATGAGCAGTTCTTC.